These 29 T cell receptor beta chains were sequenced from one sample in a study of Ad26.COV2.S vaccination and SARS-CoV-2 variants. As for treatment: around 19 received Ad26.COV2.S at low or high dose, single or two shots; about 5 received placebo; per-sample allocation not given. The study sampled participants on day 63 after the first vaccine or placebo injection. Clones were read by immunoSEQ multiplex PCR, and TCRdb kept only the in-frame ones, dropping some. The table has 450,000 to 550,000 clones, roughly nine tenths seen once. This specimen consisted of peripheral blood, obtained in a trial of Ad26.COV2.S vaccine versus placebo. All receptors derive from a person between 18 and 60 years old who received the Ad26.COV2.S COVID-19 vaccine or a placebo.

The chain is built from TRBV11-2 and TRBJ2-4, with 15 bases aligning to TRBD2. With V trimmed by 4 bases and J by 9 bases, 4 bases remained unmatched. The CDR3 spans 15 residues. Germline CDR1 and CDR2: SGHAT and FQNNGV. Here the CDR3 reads CASSSGLAGGTIQYF. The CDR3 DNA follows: TGTGCCAGCAGCTCCGGACTAGCGGGAGGGACCATTCAGTACTTC. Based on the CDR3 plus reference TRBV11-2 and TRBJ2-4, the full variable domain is EAGVAQSPRYKIIEKRQSVAFWCNPISGHATLYWYQQILGQGPKLLIQFQNNGVVDDSQLPKDRFSAERLKGVDSTLKIQPAKLEDSAVYLCASSSGLAGGTIQYFGAGTRLSVL.

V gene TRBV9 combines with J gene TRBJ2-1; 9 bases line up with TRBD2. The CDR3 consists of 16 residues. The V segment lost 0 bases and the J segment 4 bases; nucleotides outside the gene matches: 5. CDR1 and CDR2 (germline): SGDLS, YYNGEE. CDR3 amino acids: CASSVGASGTYNEQFF. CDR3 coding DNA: TGTGCCAGCAGCGTAGGGGCTAGCGGGACGTACAATGAGCAGTTCTTC. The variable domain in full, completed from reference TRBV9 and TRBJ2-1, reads DSGVTQTPKHLITATGQRVTLRCSPRSGDLSVYWYQQSLDQGLQFLIQYYNGEERAKGNILERFSAQQFPDLHSELNLSSLELGDSALYFCASSVGASGTYNEQFFGPGTRLTVL.

The CDR3 is CASSRVGQKNTEAFF. CDR3 nucleotide sequence: TGTGCCAGCAGCCGAGTCGGACAGAAGAACACTGAAGCTTTCTTT. The rearrangement uses TRBV6-5 and TRBJ1-1; D is possibly TRBD1 (6 bases). Germline V gene data show CDR1 as MNHEY and CDR2 as SVGAGI. The V gene lost 6 bases and the J gene lost 1 base, with 15 bases spanning the gap. The CDR3 length is 15 residues.

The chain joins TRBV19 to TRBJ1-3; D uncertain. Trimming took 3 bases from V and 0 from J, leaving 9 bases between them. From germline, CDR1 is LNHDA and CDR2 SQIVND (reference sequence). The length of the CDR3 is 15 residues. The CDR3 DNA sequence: TGTGCCAGTAGTATGGGCGGAAACTCTGGAAACACCATATATTTT. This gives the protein CASSMGGNSGNTIYF.

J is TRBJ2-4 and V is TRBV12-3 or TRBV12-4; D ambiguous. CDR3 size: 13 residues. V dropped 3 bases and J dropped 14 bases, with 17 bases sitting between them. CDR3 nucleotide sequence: TGTGCCAGCAGTTTTGGACCTCTGGGTGTTGAGTACTTC. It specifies CASSFGPLGVEYF.

The CDR3 DNA is TGCGCCAGCAGCCAAGAAGAGTGGGGAACTGAAGCTTTCTTT. As protein: CASSQEEWGTEAFF. The chain employs TRBV4-1 and TRBJ1-1; no reliable D call. Trimming left V 0 bases short and J 5 bases short, with 10 bases between. CDR1 and CDR2 from the germline V gene are MGHRA and YSYEKL. The length of the CDR3 is 14 residues.

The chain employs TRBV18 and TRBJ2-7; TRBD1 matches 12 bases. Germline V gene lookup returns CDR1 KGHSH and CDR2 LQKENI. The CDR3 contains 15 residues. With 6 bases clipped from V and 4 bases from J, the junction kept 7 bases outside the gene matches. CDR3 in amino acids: CASSPGQGASYEQYF. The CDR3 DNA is TGTGCCAGCTCGCCGGGACAGGGGGCGAGTTACGAGCAGTACTTC.

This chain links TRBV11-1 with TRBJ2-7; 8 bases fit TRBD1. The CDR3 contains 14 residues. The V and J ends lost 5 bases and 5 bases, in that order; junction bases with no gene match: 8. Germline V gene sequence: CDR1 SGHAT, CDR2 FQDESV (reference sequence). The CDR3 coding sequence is TGTGCCAGCAGCACGCAGGGGGCTTTGGACGAGCAGTACTTC. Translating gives CASSTQGALDEQYF.

The CDR3 sequence: CASSSGTNYGYTF. The CDR3 DNA reads TGCGCCAGCAGCTCCGGGACAAATTATGGCTACACCTTC. The chain combines TRBV5-1 with TRBJ1-2, with a tentative D call TRBD1 (6 bases). This CDR3 comprises 13 residues. Germline V gene data show CDR1 as SGHRS and CDR2 as YFSETQ. Between the trimmed V and J ends, which lost 3 bases and 5 bases, there was a span of 11 bases.

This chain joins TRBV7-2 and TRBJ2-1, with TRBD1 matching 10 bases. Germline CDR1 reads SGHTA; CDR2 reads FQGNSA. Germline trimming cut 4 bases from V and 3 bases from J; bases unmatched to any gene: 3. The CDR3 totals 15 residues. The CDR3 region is CASSSRTGGYNEQFF. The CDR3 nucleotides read TGTGCCAGCAGCTCCCGGACAGGGGGCTACAATGAGCAGTTCTTC.

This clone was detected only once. CDR3 residues: CASSYPKSSGANVLTF. CDR3 nucleotides: TGTGCCAGCAGTTACCCCAAGAGCTCTGGGGCCAACGTCCTGACTTTC. The genes are TRBV6-2 or TRBV6-3 and TRBJ2-6; D gene uncertain. The CDR3 totals 16 residues. Germline CDR1 is MNHEY and CDR2 is SVGEGT. Trimming left V 2 bases short and J 0 bases short, with 8 bases between.

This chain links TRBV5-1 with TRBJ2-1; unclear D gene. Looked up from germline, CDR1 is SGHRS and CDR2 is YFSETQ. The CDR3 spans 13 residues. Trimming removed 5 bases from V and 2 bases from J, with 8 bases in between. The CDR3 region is CASRSDAYNEQFF. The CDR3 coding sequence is TGCGCCAGCAGGTCCGACGCCTACAATGAGCAGTTCTTC.

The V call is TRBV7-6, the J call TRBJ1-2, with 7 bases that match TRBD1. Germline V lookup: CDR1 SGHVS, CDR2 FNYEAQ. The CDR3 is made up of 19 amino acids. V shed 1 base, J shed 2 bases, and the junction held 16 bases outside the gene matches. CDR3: CASSLGGTDPKRLNYGYTF. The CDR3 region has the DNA TGTGCCAGCAGCTTAGGGGGGACAGACCCTAAGCGTTTGAACTATGGCTACACCTTC.

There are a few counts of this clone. The CDR3 bases are TGTGCCAGCAGCTTAGGTAGCGGGGTCCGCACCGGGGAGCTGTTTTTT. This encodes CASSLGSGVRTGELFF. The chain employs TRBV7-2 and TRBJ2-2; 8 positions match TRBD2. The trim removed 1 base at V and 4 bases at J, leaving 5 bases unmatched. This CDR3 region has 16 residues. Germline lookup yields CDR1 SGHTA and CDR2 FQGNSA. Variable domain in full (rest from reference TRBV7-2 and TRBJ2-2): GAGVSQSPSNKVTEKGKDVELRCDPISGHTALYWYRQSLGQGLEFLIYFQGNSAPDKSGLPSDRFSAERTGGSVSTLTIQRTQQEDSAVYLCASSLGSGVRTGELFFGEGSRLTVL.

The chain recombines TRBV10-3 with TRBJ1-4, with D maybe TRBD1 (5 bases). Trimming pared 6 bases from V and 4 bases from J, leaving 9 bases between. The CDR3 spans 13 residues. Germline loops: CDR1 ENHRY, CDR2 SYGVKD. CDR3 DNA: TGTGCCATCAGAAGACAGCGTAATGAAAAACTGTTTTTT. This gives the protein CAIRRQRNEKLFF.

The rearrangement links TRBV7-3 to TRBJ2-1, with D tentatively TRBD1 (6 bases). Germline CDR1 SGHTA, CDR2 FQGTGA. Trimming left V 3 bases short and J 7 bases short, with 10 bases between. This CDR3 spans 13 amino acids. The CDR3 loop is CASSFKGENEQFF. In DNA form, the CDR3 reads TGTGCCAGCAGCTTTAAGGGGGAGAATGAGCAGTTCTTC.

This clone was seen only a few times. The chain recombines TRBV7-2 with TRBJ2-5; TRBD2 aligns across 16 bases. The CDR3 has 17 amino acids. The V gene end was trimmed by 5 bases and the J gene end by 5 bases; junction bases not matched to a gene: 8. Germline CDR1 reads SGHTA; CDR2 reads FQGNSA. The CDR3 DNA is TGTGCCAGCAGCCCCACGGGACTAGCGGGGGGGGCGGAGACCCAGTACTTC. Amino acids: CASSPTGLAGGAETQYF. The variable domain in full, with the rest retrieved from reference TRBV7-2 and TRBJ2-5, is GAGVSQSPSNKVTEKGKDVELRCDPISGHTALYWYRQSLGQGLEFLIYFQGNSAPDKSGLPSDRFSAERTGGSVSTLTIQRTQQEDSAVYLCASSPTGLAGGAETQYFGPGTRLLVL.

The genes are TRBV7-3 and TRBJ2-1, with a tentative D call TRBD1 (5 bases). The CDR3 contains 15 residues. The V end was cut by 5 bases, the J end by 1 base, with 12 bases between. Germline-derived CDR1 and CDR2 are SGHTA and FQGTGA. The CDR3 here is CASSPDPGSYNEQFF. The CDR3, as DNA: TGTGCCAGCAGCCCGGACCCAGGGTCCTACAATGAGCAGTTCTTC.

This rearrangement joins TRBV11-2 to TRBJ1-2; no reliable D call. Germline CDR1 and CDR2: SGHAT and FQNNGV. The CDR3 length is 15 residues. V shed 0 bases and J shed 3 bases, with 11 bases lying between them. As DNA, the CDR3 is TGTGCCAGCAGCTTAGATCCGGGCGCCGACTATGGCTACACCTTC. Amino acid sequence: CASSLDPGADYGYTF.

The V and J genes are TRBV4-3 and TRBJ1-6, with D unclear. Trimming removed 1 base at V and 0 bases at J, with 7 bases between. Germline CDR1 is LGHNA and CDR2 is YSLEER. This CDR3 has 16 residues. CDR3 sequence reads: CASSQVLSSYNSPLHF. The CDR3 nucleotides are TGCGCCAGCAGCCAAGTCCTGAGCTCCTATAATTCACCCCTCCACTTT.

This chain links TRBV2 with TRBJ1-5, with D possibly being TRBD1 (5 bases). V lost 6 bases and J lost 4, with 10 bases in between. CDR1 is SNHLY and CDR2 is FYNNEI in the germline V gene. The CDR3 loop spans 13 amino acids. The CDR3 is CASRETENQPQHF. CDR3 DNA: TGTGCCAGCAGGGAGACAGAGAATCAGCCCCAGCATTTT.

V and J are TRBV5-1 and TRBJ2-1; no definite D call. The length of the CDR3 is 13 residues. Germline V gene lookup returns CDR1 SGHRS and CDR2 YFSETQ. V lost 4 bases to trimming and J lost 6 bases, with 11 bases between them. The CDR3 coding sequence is TGCGCCAGCAGCACGCCAAGCCCCAATGAGCAGTTCTTC. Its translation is CASSTPSPNEQFF.

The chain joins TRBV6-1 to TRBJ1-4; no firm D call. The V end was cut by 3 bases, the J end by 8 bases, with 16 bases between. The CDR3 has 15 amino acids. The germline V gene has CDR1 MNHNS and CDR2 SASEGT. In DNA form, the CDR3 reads TGTGCCAGCAGTGACGAGAGACTAGGGAGGGAAAAACTGTTTTTT. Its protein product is CASSDERLGREKLFF.

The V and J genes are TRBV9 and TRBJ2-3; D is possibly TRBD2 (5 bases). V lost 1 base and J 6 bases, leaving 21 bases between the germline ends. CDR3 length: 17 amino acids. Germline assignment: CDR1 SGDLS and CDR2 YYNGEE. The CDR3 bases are TGTGCCAGCAGCGTATCCAAACTGCGGGCCACCGACGATACGCAGTATTTT. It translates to CASSVSKLRATDDTQYF.

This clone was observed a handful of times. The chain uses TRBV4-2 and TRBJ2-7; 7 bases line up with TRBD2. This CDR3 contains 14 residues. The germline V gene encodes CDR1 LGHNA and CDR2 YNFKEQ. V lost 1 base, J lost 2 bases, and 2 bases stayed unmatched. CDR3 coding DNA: TGTGCCAGCAGCCAAGTCGGGGGGACCTACGAGCAGTACTTC. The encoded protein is CASSQVGGTYEQYF.

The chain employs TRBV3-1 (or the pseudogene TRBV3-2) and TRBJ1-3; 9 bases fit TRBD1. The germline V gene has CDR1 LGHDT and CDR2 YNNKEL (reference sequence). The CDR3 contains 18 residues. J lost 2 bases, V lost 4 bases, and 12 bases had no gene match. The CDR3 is CASSPVNDRGAPGNTIYF. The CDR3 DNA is TGTGCCAGCAGCCCAGTAAATGACAGGGGGGCCCCTGGAAACACCATATATTTT.

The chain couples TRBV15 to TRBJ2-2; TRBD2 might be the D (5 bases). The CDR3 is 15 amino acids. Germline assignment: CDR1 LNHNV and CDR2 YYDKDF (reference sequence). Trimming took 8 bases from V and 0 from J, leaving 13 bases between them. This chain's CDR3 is CATAEDFSNTGELFF. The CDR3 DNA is TGTGCCACCGCCGAGGACTTCTCGAACACCGGGGAGCTGTTTTTT.

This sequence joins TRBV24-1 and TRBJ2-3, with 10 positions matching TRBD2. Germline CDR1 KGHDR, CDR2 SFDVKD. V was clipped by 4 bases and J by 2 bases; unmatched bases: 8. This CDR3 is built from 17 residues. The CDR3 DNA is TGTGCCACCAGTGAGGGGATAGCGGGAGGCCCCACAGATACGCAGTATTTT. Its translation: CATSEGIAGGPTDTQYF.

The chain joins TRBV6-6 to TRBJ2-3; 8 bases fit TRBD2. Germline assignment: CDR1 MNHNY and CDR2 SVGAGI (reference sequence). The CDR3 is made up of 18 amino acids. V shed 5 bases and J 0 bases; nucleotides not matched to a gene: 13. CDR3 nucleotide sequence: TGTGCCAGCAGTCCCCCGACCGGGACTAGAGCAAGCACAGATACGCAGTATTTT. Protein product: CASSPPTGTRASTDTQYF.